These 12 T cell receptor beta chains were all obtained from the same sample, sequenced in a study of identical twins. TCRdb itself ran the 5' RACE reads through MiXCR, one entry per CDR3 protein. Among about 890,000 distinct CDR3 sequences listed, roughly an eighth were seen once. This same sample was also taken into another study, of yellow fever vaccine responses in identical twins.

What was sequenced was PBMCs. These receptors were collected from a woman aged 18-29 years in good health.

The rearrangement joins TRBV20-1 to TRBJ1-1; TRBD1 aligns across 8 bases. CDR1 and CDR2 (germline): DFQATT, SNEGSKA (reference sequence). CDR3 size: 13 residues. The CDR3: CSRTGRPNTEAFF. The CDR3 DNA is TGCAGCCGGACAGGGCGACCGAACACTGAAGCTTTCTTT.

The chain has TRBV15 and TRBJ2-2; perhaps TRBD1 as D (6 bases). The CDR3 has 19 residues. In germline, CDR1 is LNHNV, CDR2 YYDKDF (reference sequence). V lost 0 bases, J lost 4 bases, and 21 bases lay in between. The CDR3 reads CATSRDGAQRRRGTGELFF. DNA for the CDR3: TGTGCCACCAGCAGAGATGGGGCCCAGCGGCGCAGGGGCACCGGGGAGCTGTTTTTT.

V and J are TRBV11-2 and TRBJ1-6; no clear D gene. The germline V and J ends were trimmed by 5 bases and 5 bases, with 10 bases remaining between them. The CDR3 totals 14 residues. Germline assignment: CDR1 SGHAT and CDR2 FQNNGV. CDR3 bases: TGTGCCAGCAGCAAGCGGGAAAATAATTCACCCCTCCACTTT. As protein: CASSKRENNSPLHF.

The V gene is TRBV10-2, the J gene TRBJ2-1; no firm D call. CDR3 length: 15 residues. V lost 3 bases and J 0 bases, leaving 9 bases between the germline ends. CDR1 and CDR2 (germline): WSHSY, SAAADI. DNA of the CDR3: TGCGCCAGCAGTGACGGAACAAGCTCCTACAATGAGCAGTTCTTC. This sequence encodes CASSDGTSSYNEQFF.

There are a few counts of this clonotype. This sequence joins TRBV2 and TRBJ2-7; possibly TRBD1 for D (5 bases). Trimming took 4 bases from V and 0 from J, leaving 13 bases between them. CDR1 SNHLY and CDR2 FYNNEI come from the germline V gene. The CDR3 totals 15 residues. The CDR3: CASSGIPRASYEQYV. Here the CDR3 DNA reads TGTGCCAGCAGTGGAATCCCCAGGGCCTCCTACGAGCAGTACGTC.

The rearrangement links TRBV9 to TRBJ2-2; D is tentatively TRBD1 or TRBD2 (5 bases each). V was pared by 3 bases and J by 4 bases, with 16 bases between. This CDR3 is built from 16 residues. Germline V gives CDR1 SGDLS, CDR2 YYNGEE. This chain's CDR3 is CASSGQTGGATGELFF. For the CDR3, the DNA is TGTGCCAGCAGCGGACAGACTGGGGGTGCCACCGGGGAGCTGTTTTTT.

This clonotype was recorded only once. The chain is built from TRBV28 and TRBJ1-6; D remains ambiguous. The CDR3 runs 12 residues. Germline V gives CDR1 MDHEN, CDR2 SYDVKM. The V end was cut by 5 bases, the J end by 10 bases, with 9 bases between. This chain's CDR3 is CASSVTRSPLHF. CDR3 DNA sequence: TGTGCCAGCAGTGTTACCAGATCACCCCTCCACTTT.

The gene calls are TRBV6-1 and TRBJ1-2; D gene ambiguous. In germline, CDR1 is MNHNS, CDR2 SASEGT. The germline V and J ends were trimmed by 3 bases and 2 bases, with 10 bases remaining between them. This CDR3 has 14 residues. The CDR3 loop is CASSDRPANYGYTF. CDR3 in DNA: TGTGCCAGCAGTGACAGACCAGCCAACTATGGCTACACCTTC.

This clonotype has ten or more counts. This chain links TRBV28 with TRBJ2-1; 8 positions match TRBD1. This CDR3 region has 17 residues. J lost 4 bases, V lost 5 bases, and 13 bases had no gene match. CDR1 MDHEN and CDR2 SYDVKM come from the germline V gene. The DNA for the CDR3 is TGTGCCAGCAGTCCCCGACAGGGGAAGGAGAGTTACAATGAGCAGTTCTTC. Amino acids: CASSPRQGKESYNEQFF.

This sequence joins TRBV7-6 and TRBJ2-1, with TRBD1 matching over 9 bases. Germline values: CDR1 SGHVS, CDR2 FNYEAQ. Trimming took 0 bases from V and 3 from J; bases not matched to a gene: 12. The CDR3 covers 19 residues. The CDR3 DNA reads as TGTGCCAGCAGCTTAGCGGGACAGGGTAAAAGTTTTCACTACAATGAGCAGTTCTTC. Its protein is CASSLAGQGKSFHYNEQFF.

This clonotype was observed a few times. This sequence joins TRBV29-1 and TRBJ1-1; 9 positions agree with TRBD1. Germline V gives CDR1 SQVTM, CDR2 ANQGSEA. The V segment lost 7 bases and the J segment 3 bases; nucleotides outside the gene matches: 3. CDR3 size: 12 residues. DNA of the CDR3: TGCAGCGGCGACAGGGGGGACACTGAAGCTTTCTTT. Residues: CSGDRGDTEAFF.

The chain uses TRBV3-1 and TRBJ2-1; a possible D gene is TRBD2 (5 bases). The CDR3 contains 15 residues. Trimming pared 1 base from V and 4 bases from J, leaving 11 bases between. Germline V gene data show CDR1 as LGHDT and CDR2 as YNNKEL (reference sequence). This CDR3 is CASSQGPAGYNEQFF. DNA of the CDR3: TGTGCCAGCAGCCAAGGCCCCGCGGGTTACAATGAGCAGTTCTTC.